This T cell receptor beta chain originates from a study of cytomegalovirus exposure and HLA in healthy donors. The PCR made use of 60 Vbeta and 13 Jbeta primers. The repertoire was sequenced with immunoSEQ multiplex PCR; TCRdb's copy has only in-frame clones and lacks some. The top ten clones hold approximately 0.39% of a sample with under 200,000 clones, about 76% of them seen once. The CDR3 is made up of 14 amino acids. Per germline, CDR1 MNHNS and CDR2 SASEGT. The J segment lost 5 bases and the V segment lost 7 bases, leaving 8 bases of the junction unmatched. The sequence was obtained from a male donor in good health and CMV-seropositive. The source material was PBMCs. The chain joins TRBV6-1 to TRBJ2-7; 10 nucleotides match TRBD1. CDR3 amino acids: CASTFGGTGDEQYF. CDR3 DNA sequence: TGTGCCAGCACCTTTGGTGGGACAGGGGACGAGCAGTACTTC.